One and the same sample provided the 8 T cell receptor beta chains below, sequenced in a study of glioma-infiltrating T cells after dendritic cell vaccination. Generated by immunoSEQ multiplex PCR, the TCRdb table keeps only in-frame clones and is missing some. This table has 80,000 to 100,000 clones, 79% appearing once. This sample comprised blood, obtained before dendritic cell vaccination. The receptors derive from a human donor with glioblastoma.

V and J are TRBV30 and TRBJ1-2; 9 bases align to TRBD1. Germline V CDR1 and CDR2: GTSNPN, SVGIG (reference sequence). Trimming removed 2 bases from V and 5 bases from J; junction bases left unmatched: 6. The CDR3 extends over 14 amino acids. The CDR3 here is CAWSRAQGAYGYTF. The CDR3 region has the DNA TGTGCCTGGAGTAGGGCACAGGGGGCTTATGGCTACACCTTC.

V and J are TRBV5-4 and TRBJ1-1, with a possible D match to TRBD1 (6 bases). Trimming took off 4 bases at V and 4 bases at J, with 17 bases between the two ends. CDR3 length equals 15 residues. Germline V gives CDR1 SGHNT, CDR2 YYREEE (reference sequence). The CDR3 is CASSDRDTTRTEAFF. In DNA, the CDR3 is TGTGCCAGCAGCGATCGGGACACGACCCGCACTGAAGCTTTCTTT.

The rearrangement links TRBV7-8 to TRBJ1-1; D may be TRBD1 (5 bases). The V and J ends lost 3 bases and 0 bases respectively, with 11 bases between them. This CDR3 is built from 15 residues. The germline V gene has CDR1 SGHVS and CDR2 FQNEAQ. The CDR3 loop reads CASSFEGAVNTEAFF. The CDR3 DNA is TGTGCCAGCAGCTTCGAAGGGGCGGTGAACACTGAAGCTTTCTTT.

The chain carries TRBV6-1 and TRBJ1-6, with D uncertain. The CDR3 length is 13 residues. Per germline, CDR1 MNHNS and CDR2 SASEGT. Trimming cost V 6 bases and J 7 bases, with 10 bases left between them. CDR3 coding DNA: TGTGCCAGCAGGAAACCCCAGAATTCACCCCTCCACTTT. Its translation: CASRKPQNSPLHF.

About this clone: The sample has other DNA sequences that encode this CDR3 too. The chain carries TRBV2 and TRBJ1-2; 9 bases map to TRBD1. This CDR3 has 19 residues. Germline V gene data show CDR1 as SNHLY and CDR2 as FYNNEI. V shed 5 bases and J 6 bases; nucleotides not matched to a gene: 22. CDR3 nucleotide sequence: TGTGCCAGCAGTAGTCCGACCGCCTTAGACAGGGGGGTAGTTGATGGCTACACCTTC. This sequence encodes CASSSPTALDRGVVDGYTF.

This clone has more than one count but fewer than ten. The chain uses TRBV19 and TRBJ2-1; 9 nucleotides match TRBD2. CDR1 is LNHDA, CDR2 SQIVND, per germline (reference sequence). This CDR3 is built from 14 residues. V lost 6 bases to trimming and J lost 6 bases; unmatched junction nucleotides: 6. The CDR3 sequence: CASRAGTSFNEQFF. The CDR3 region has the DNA TGTGCCAGTAGGGCAGGGACTAGCTTCAATGAGCAGTTCTTC.

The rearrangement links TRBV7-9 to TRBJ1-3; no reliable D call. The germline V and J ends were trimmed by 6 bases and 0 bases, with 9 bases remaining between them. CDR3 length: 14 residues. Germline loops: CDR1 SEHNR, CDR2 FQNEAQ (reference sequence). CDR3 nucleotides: TGTGCCAGCAGGCCTATTAGCTCTGGAAACACCATATATTTT. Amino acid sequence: CASRPISSGNTIYF.

The DNA for the CDR3 is TGTGCCAGCAGCTTATCAGGGTTCGAAGCTTTCTTT. Its protein product is CASSLSGFEAFF. The chain uses TRBV11-2 and TRBJ1-1, with D maybe TRBD1 (5 bases). The CDR3 sequence is 12 residues long. Between the trimmed V and J ends, which lost 2 bases and 8 bases, there was a span of 9 bases. Germline CDR1 is SGHAT and CDR2 is FQNNGV.